A selection of T cell receptor beta chains follows, all from one sample in a study of blood T cell repertoires in COVID-19. Assay used: immunoSEQ multiplex PCR; TCRdb lists only in-frame clones, some missing. The sample has hundreds of thousands of clones, approximately 88% seen once; the top ten hold about 9.4%. The material sequenced was peripheral blood. The origin of the receptors is a woman in her sixties or seventies with COVID-19, enrolled during active disease. The CDR3 runs from the conserved cysteine through the conserved F or W. Each record gives: J gene, V gene, clone size, D gene, CDR3 DNA, CDR3 protein. The D gene is left open where the match is weak. Some rows mark clone size as missing; the rest say once, few, many or name a class of expanded clone.

>TRBJ1-1|TRBV5-1|.|.
TGCGCCAGCAGCTCGTCAGGGTCAATGAACACTGAAGCTTTCTTT
CASSSSGSMNTEAFF
>TRBJ2-1|TRBV7-9|.|TRBD2
TGTGCCAGCAGCGGCCGACTAGCCCAGTCCCCCAATGAGCAGTTCTTC
CASSGRLAQSPNEQFF
>TRBJ2-7|TRBV27|.|TRBD2
TGTGCCAGCAGTCGGACTAGCGGGAGTTACGAGCAGTACTTC
CASSRTSGSYEQYF
>TRBJ2-1|TRBV6-5|once|.
TGTGCCAGCAGTTTGTCGGAGGCCTACAATGAGCAGTTCTTC
CASSLSEAYNEQFF
>TRBJ1-1|TRBV7-6|once|.
TGTGCCAGCAGCAGACAAGAGAACACTGAAGCTTTCTTT
CASSRQENTEAFF
>TRBJ2-7|TRBV28|.|TRBD1
TGTGCCAGCATCAGGCGGGACAGGATATACGAGCAGTACTTC
CASIRRDRIYEQYF
>TRBJ1-4|TRBV6-5|.|.
TGTGCCACCCCTTTCTTACAGGAAAAACTGTTTTTT
CATPFLQEKLFF
>TRBJ2-1|TRBV2|.|TRBD2
TGTGCCAGCAGTGATTGGACTAGCGGGAACAATGAGCAGTTCTTC
CASSDWTSGNNEQFF
>TRBJ1-1|TRBV11-3|.|.
TGTGCCAGCGGGTTGAGAGGTAGCACTGAAGCTTTCTTT
CASGLRGSTEAFF
>TRBJ2-5|TRBV18|.|.
TGTGCCAGCTCACCGGCGACGGGTGAGGAGACCCAGTACTTC
CASSPATGEETQYF
>TRBJ2-7|TRBV6-5|once|TRBD2
TGTGCCAGTCTTTGGTCTAGCGGCCCCTACGAGCAGTACTTC
CASLWSSGPYEQYF
>TRBJ2-7|TRBV29-1|.|TRBD2
TGCAGCGTTATCCCGCGAGCCGGGACTAGTAGGTACGAGCAGTACTTC
CSVIPRAGTSRYEQYF
>TRBJ2-1|TRBV11-3|.|TRBD2
TGTGCCAGCAGCTTAGCCGGGAGGGTCAATGAGCAGTTCTTC
CASSLAGRVNEQFF
>TRBJ1-2|TRBV7-2|.|TRBD1
TGTGCCAGCAGCTTGGGGACAGGGACCGGCTACACCTTC
CASSLGTGTGYTF
>TRBJ1-5|TRBV11-2|.|TRBD1
TGTGCCAGCAGCTTGGACAGGGCGGGGCAGCCCCAGCATTTT
CASSLDRAGQPQHF
>TRBJ1-5|TRBV20-1|.|.
TGCAGTGCTAGTTTGGGGGCGCTTAACAATCAGCCCCAGCATTTT
CSASLGALNNQPQHF
>TRBJ2-3|TRBV6-5|.|TRBD1
TGTGCCAGCAGGTACCGGGACAGGGAAGGAGATACGCAGTATTTT
CASRYRDREGDTQYF
>TRBJ1-1|TRBV18|.|TRBD1
TGTGCCAGCTCACCTACCGGGACAGGGGGCCTCACTGAAGCTTTCTTT
CASSPTGTGGLTEAFF
>TRBJ1-1|TRBV25-1|.|.
TGTGCCAGCAGGGGCGGGACTGAAGCTTTCTTT
CASRGGTEAFF
>TRBJ2-1|TRBV2|.|TRBD2
TGTGCCAGCACTAGCGGGAGTCTGTCCTACAATGAGCAGTTCTTC
CASTSGSLSYNEQFF
>TRBJ2-5|TRBV6-6|.|TRBD1
TGTGCCAGCAGTTACTCGGGTGGGACAGGGCAAGAGACCCAGTACTTC
CASSYSGGTGQETQYF
>TRBJ2-4|TRBV7-2|.|TRBD2
TGTGCCAGCAGCTCCGACAGCGGGAGTGAAAACATTCAGTACTTC
CASSSDSGSENIQYF
>TRBJ1-5|TRBV28|.|.
TGTGCCAGCAGACTTGGGACCAGGGGAACGAATCAGCCCCAGCATTTT
CASRLGTRGTNQPQHF
>TRBJ2-2|TRBV6-5|few|TRBD1
TGTGCCAGCAGTTTAACGACTCAGGGGGTCGGGGAGCTGTTTTTT
CASSLTTQGVGELFF
>TRBJ2-3|TRBV7-2|.|TRBD2
TGTGCCAGCAGCTTAGACCCTAGCGGGAGCACAGATACGCAGTATTTT
CASSLDPSGSTDTQYF
>TRBJ2-3|TRBV7-3|once|TRBD2
TGTGCCAGCAGCCCGCGAGCGGGAGGGACAGATACGCAGTATTTT
CASSPRAGGTDTQYF
>TRBJ1-4|TRBV23-1|.|TRBD1
TGCGCCAGCAGTCAATCGAACAGGGGGCGCATTGAAAAACTGTTTTTT
CASSQSNRGRIEKLFF
>TRBJ2-3|TRBV24-1|.|TRBD2
TGTGCCACCAGTGATCGACTAGCGGGGGACACAGATACGCAGTATTTT
CATSDRLAGDTDTQYF
>TRBJ2-3|TRBV29-1|.|.
TGCAGCGGGAGGGTGATAGCGGATAGCACAGATACGCAGTATTTT
CSGRVIADSTDTQYF
>TRBJ2-5|TRBV5-1|.|.
TGCGCCAGCAGCTTGGGAGTGTTGGAGACCCAGTACTTC
CASSLGVLETQYF
>TRBJ1-1|TRBV27|.|.
TGTGCCAGCAGGAACGGGAATGTGAACACTGAAGCTTTCTTT
CASRNGNVNTEAFF
>TRBJ2-7|TRBV6-6|once|.
TGTGCCAGCAGTTACTCGAGAGGGACCTACGAGCAGTACTTC
CASSYSRGTYEQYF
>TRBJ1-6|TRBV30|.|TRBD1
TGTGCCTGGAGTGTCAGCGGACAGGGGAGATCACCCCTCCACTTT
CAWSVSGQGRSPLHF
>TRBJ2-1|TRBV7-9|.|.
TGTGCCAGCAGCTTAGTCAGGCCATACTACAATGAGCAGTTCTTC
CASSLVRPYYNEQFF
>TRBJ1-2|TRBV2|.|.
TGTGCCAGCAGTGAGCCTCGGAACTATGGCTACACCTTC
CASSEPRNYGYTF
>TRBJ1-3|TRBV7-9|.|TRBD1
TGTGCCAGCAGCCCGGGACAGGGATTTAGACACACCATATATTTT
CASSPGQGFRHTIYF
>TRBJ1-5|TRBV28|.|TRBD1
TGTGCCAGCAGTTCATCAGACAGGGTCGGTCAGCCCCAGCATTTT
CASSSSDRVGQPQHF
>TRBJ2-3|TRBV2|.|TRBD2
TGTGCCAGCAGTCAGACCCCTAGCGGGGCCTCTGCGCAGTATTTT
CASSQTPSGASAQYF
>TRBJ2-1|TRBV6-1|.|TRBD2
TGTGCCAGCAGTGAATTGGGACTAGCGGCTTCGAAGCAGTTCTTC
CASSELGLAASKQFF
>TRBJ1-2|TRBV5-4|.|.
TGTGCCAGCAGCCCCGGGACACAGCCCGAGTATGGCTACACCTTC
CASSPGTQPEYGYTF
>TRBJ2-1|TRBV19|.|TRBD2
TGTGCCAGTACCCTCGTACCGGGACTAGGGGTCGGTGAGCAGTTCTTC
CASTLVPGLGVGEQFF
>TRBJ1-1|TRBV29-1|.|TRBD1
TGCAGCGCCGACCCCCGACAGGGAGGCACTGAAGCTTTCTTT
CSADPRQGGTEAFF
>TRBJ1-3|TRBV7-2|once|TRBD1
TGTGCCAGCAGCCTACAGGGGGCGCAGGGAAACACCATATATTTT
CASSLQGAQGNTIYF
>TRBJ2-3|TRBV5-4|.|TRBD2
TGTGCCAGCAGCCGCGTCCGGGGAGCGGGAGGAGGAGATACGCAGTATTTT
CASSRVRGAGGGDTQYF